The 13 T cell receptor beta chains below were found in one sample sequenced in a study of blood T cell repertoires in COVID-19. Only in-frame clones appear in the TCRdb table, and some are missing; sequencing was by immunoSEQ multiplex PCR. Of about 250,000 clones listed, approximately 85% are singletons. The sequencing input was PBMCs or T cells enriched from blood (not recorded which). These receptors were taken from a woman aged 50 to 65 with acute COVID-19.

This chain joins TRBV20-1 and TRBJ1-6, with D possibly TRBD1 on 6 matching bases. The CDR3 consists of 13 residues. CDR1 and CDR2 (germline): DFQATT, SNEGSKA (reference sequence). The germline V and J ends were trimmed by 3 bases and 4 bases, with 7 bases remaining between them. CDR3 protein: CSASTGYNSPLHF. Written as DNA, the CDR3 is TGCAGTGCTAGTACAGGGTATAATTCACCCCTCCACTTT.

The table lists this clone with a count of one. The chain joins TRBV4-3 to TRBJ2-2; 13 nucleotides agree with TRBD2. Germline V gene sequence: CDR1 LGHNA, CDR2 YSLEER. The V and J ends lost 4 bases and 4 bases, in that order; junction bases with no gene match: 9. This CDR3 is 18 amino acids long. The CDR3 nucleotides are TGCGCCAGCAGCCCTACTAGCGGGGGGGCTGGTGGCACCGGGGAGCTGTTTTTT. As protein: CASSPTSGGAGGTGELFF.

The chain joins TRBV4-2 to TRBJ2-3; a weak D match, TRBD2 (6 bases). V dropped 1 base and J dropped 0 bases, with 14 bases sitting between them. Germline CDR1 reads LGHNA; CDR2 reads YNFKEQ. The CDR3 spans 17 residues. The CDR3 region is CASSQGGGGVSTDTQYF. The CDR3 DNA reads as TGTGCCAGCAGCCAAGGGGGTGGCGGGGTTAGCACAGATACGCAGTATTTT.

The V gene is TRBV6-5, the J gene TRBJ2-7; TRBD1 matches at 9 bases. The ends lost 7 bases at V and 3 bases at J; junction bases unmatched: 4. Looked up from germline, CDR1 is MNHEY and CDR2 is SVGAGI. The CDR3 covers 13 residues. CDR3 in amino acids: CASIPGQGYEQYF. The CDR3, as DNA: TGTGCCAGCATACCGGGACAGGGCTACGAGCAGTACTTC.

This clone was recorded once. The CDR3 DNA is TGCGCCAGCACCTACGGACAGAAAAACTATGGCTACACCTTC. Translated: CASTYGQKNYGYTF. This rearrangement joins TRBV10-1 to TRBJ1-2; tentatively, D is TRBD1 (6 bases). This CDR3 spans 14 amino acids. Germline-derived CDR1 and CDR2 are WNHNN and SYGVQD (reference sequence). V dropped 7 bases and J dropped 2 bases, with 14 bases sitting between them.

The rearrangement joins TRBV30 to TRBJ2-1; 10 bases line up with TRBD2. Germline loops: CDR1 GTSNPN, CDR2 SVGIG (reference sequence). The length of the CDR3 is 15 residues. With 0 bases clipped from V and 7 bases from J, the junction kept 6 bases outside the gene matches. The CDR3 nucleotides are TGTGCCTGGAGTGTACAGCGGGGGGGCCGAAATGAGCAGTTCTTC. This gives the protein CAWSVQRGGRNEQFF.

This clone has just one count. V and J are TRBV29-1 and TRBJ1-1; D remains ambiguous. The germline CDR1 and CDR2 sequences are SQVTM and ANQGSEA. This CDR3 has 13 residues. The V and J ends lost 1 base and 6 bases respectively, with 12 bases between them. CDR3 sequence: CSVEGGGIAEAFF. The CDR3 DNA is TGCAGCGTTGAAGGAGGAGGGATCGCTGAAGCTTTCTTT.

The CDR3 sequence: CASSWPGTSRHYF. The CDR3 DNA is TGTGCCAGCAGCTGGCCCGGGACTAGCCGGCACTACTTC. V and J are TRBV7-2 and TRBJ2-7; TRBD2 matches at 9 bases. Trimming took 4 bases from V and 13 from J; bases not matched to a gene: 11. The CDR3 loop spans 13 amino acids. Germline V gene data show CDR1 as SGHTA and CDR2 as FQGNSA.

The chain carries TRBV19 and TRBJ2-1, with 9 positions matching TRBD2. V was pared by 7 bases and J by 5 bases, with 9 bases of the junction left unmatched. This CDR3 is 15 amino acids long. Germline-derived CDR1 and CDR2 are LNHDA and SQIVND (reference sequence). DNA for the CDR3: TGTGCCAGTACCCTGGGACTAGCAGACAACAATGAGCAGTTCTTC. This sequence encodes CASTLGLADNNEQFF.

V and J are TRBV3-1 (or the pseudogene TRBV3-2) and TRBJ2-5; TRBD2 might be the D (6 bases). Trimming removed 4 bases from V and 2 bases from J, with 14 bases in between. Germline values: CDR1 LGHDT, CDR2 YNNKEL (reference sequence). This CDR3 has 15 amino acids. The CDR3 DNA follows: TGTGCCAGCAGCCCTACCGGGACTTTGCAAGAGACCCAGTACTTC. Translated, it gives CASSPTGTLQETQYF.

The rearrangement uses TRBV6-5 and TRBJ2-2, with D possibly being TRBD1 (5 bases). Germline CDR1 MNHEY, CDR2 SVGAGI. V lost 6 bases and J lost 3, with 11 bases in between. CDR3 length: 14 amino acids. The CDR3 region has the DNA TGTGCCAGCAGAGCAGGGTCGGACACCGGGGAGCTGTTTTTT. Its translation: CASRAGSDTGELFF.

The chain combines TRBV9 with TRBJ1-2, with D unclear. Germline CDR1 SGDLS, CDR2 YYNGEE. This CDR3 is 13 amino acids long. Trimming shortened V by 4 bases and J by 4 bases, and 11 bases separated the two germline ends. This chain's CDR3 is CASSPREGYGYTF. DNA for the CDR3: TGTGCCAGCAGCCCCCGCGAGGGCTATGGCTACACCTTC. The full variable domain, completed using reference TRBV9 and TRBJ1-2, is DSGVTQTPKHLITATGQRVTLRCSPRSGDLSVYWYQQSLDQGLQFLIQYYNGEERAKGNILERFSAQQFPDLHSELNLSSLELGDSALYFCASSPREGYGYTFGSGTRLTVV.

This sequence joins TRBV11-2 and TRBJ2-7; the match to TRBD1 covers 10 bases. V was clipped by 4 bases and J by 2 bases; unmatched bases: 8. Germline V gene data show CDR1 as SGHAT and CDR2 as FQNNGV. The CDR3 runs 16 residues. The CDR3 reads CASSSTGGYITYEQYF. DNA for the CDR3: TGTGCCAGCAGCTCGACAGGGGGCTACATAACCTACGAGCAGTACTTC.